Sequencing of this T cell receptor beta chain was carried out in a study of human T cells and chemical hapten exposure (dated by TCRdb to the early 2020s). In the study overall: For sensitization, 2% DPC in acetone was applied to an approximately 2 cm by approximately 2 cm area of upper inner arm skin. Blood was sampled from patients pre-sensitization (week 0) and at 2, 6 and about 24 weeks after DPC sensitization. Approximately 28 alopecia patients gave blood for TCR sequencing at one to four time points (pre-sensitization, 2, 6 and 24 weeks). Patch testing was done on the upper back using Finn chambers containing 0.01% DPC, and results were scored after 6 days according to International Contact Dermatitis Research Group standards. Libraries were pooled for sequencing, and per-sample TCR yields varied mainly because of small differences in library volumes within the pool. Most of the patients in the cohort were female, and the cohort covered alopecia areata with under or over 50% scalp involvement, alopecia totalis and alopecia universalis. Weekly therapeutic DPC doses were additionally applied to the scalp of patients throughout the roughly 23-week study period. This study followed changes in the peripheral blood TCR repertoire in vivo during primary and secondary sensitization of alopecia patients to the hapten diphenylcyclopropenone (DPC). On the study overall, not on this receptor specifically: Patch test score correlated positively with the number of PT1 expanded TCRs, reaching significance at thresholds 8, 16 and 32 but not at 4. Expanded TCRs formed significantly more large CDR3 similarity clusters than pre-sensitization or healthy control sets, consistent with antigen-driven responses. Alopecia, a presumed autoimmune disease, was present in all patients, so the immune response of the patients might differ from that of healthy individuals. No change with DPC sensitization was found in the number of TCRs above 1 in 1000 frequency, and no evidence of global repertoire structure alterations was found. Repeated subsampling changed both the strength of the expansion versus patch-test correlation and the threshold at which that correlation became significant.

The library was made by RACE. The listed sequencing device is NextSeq 500. During library preparation, unique molecular identifiers were attached to individual cDNA molecules so that TCRs could be counted in a quantitative, reproducible way. For every blood RNA sample, sequencing covered both the TCR alpha and TCR beta chains. The study's processing was this. A median of roughly 99,000 TCRs per sample was observed, with a range of roughly 23,224 to 700,000. The Decombinator software suite was used to annotate the V, J and CDR3 of the TCR reads. Every sample was subsampled to the same number of TCRs (28,000) for the PS versus PT1 abundance plots. Expanded TCRs were defined as absent before sensitization and observed at least eight times at the 2-week time point. Through fastp at Q25 and MiXCR, TCRdb rebuilt clones from the public reads, retaining in-frame beta chains. Rows are combined by CDR3 protein, so each entry shows the most common genes and DNA. The V and J calls follow TCRdb's processing rather than the paper's. The sample table contains 350,000 to 450,000 distinct CDR3 sequences; only one count was recorded for approximately 5% of them. About 2.5% of the sample comes from the top ten.

Concerning this clonotype: It has no known antigen specificity. No qualities accompany the bases; no much larger clone lies one base away.

The CDR3 starts with the cysteine, ends with the phenylalanine, and has 12 residues. The entry retains the CDR3 DNA only, 36 bases that are in frame from base 1. CDR1 is given as MNHEY and CDR2 as SMNVEV, both from the germline V gene (reference sequence). V and J are truncated by 8 bases and 5 bases respectively, leaving an intervening sequence of 12 bases. Interpreted using the paper, the time point label stands for: pre-sensitization, week 0. The treatment or condition tag for this specimen amounts to: therapeutic diphenylcyclopropenone sensitization with weekly scalp DPC. At each patch-test visit, blood was drawn before the patch test was applied. Patients were considered eligible if aged 18 to 70, diagnosed with alopecia and deemed suitable for DPC therapy, and patients were excluded if pregnant. Total RNA was extracted from unfractionated whole blood that had been collected in Tempus Blood RNA tubes.

The rearranged chain carries TRBV27 and TRBJ1-2; the D gene remains uncertain. The clonotype was recovered from a woman in her forties or fifties with alopecia areata. Some clones in this sample may be carry-over from other donors' samples. Sequenced material: whole blood, taken in connection with sensitization to the hapten diphenylcyclopropenone (DPC). The CDR3 loop reads CASAKGGYGYTF. The DNA sequence follows: TGTGCCAGCGCTAAAGGCGGTTATGGCTACACCTTC.